This passage covers 21 T cell receptor beta chains from one sample sequenced in a study of CD8+ T cells in alopecia areata. Described treatment: oral pan-JAK inhibitor, 5-10 mg twice daily. Once RNA had been extracted, it was reverse transcribed into cDNA to act as the sequencing template. Sequencing used immunoSEQ multiplex PCR; TCRdb keeps in-frame clones, though not all of them. Here the sample spans 190,000 or so clones, around 50% being singletons. Sequenced here: CD8+ T cells sorted from blood, sampled at week 24, from a patient treated with tofacitinib. The receptors shown here come from a human donor with alopecia areata.

The CDR3 coding sequence is TGTGCCAGCAGCTTCCCCGACAGCAATCAGCCCCAGCATTTT. It translates to CASSFPDSNQPQHF. This chain joins TRBV7-9 and TRBJ1-5; D uncertain. The germline V and J ends were trimmed by 3 bases and 1 base, with 7 bases remaining between them. This CDR3 spans 14 amino acids. Germline CDR1 SEHNR, CDR2 FQNEAQ (reference sequence).

V gene TRBV4-1 combines with J gene TRBJ1-2; 7 bases line up with TRBD1. The CDR3 runs 14 residues. Looked up from germline, CDR1 is MGHRA and CDR2 is YSYEKL. J lost 2 bases, V lost 4 bases, and 4 bases had no gene match. CDR3 coding DNA: TGCGCCAGCAGCCGACCGGGACAGAACTATGGCTACACCTTC. This codes for CASSRPGQNYGYTF.

A few counts support this clone. The chain carries TRBV29-1 and TRBJ2-7; possible D gene TRBD1, 6 bases. Trimming removed 7 bases from V and 2 bases from J, with 24 bases in between. Per germline, CDR1 SQVTM and CDR2 ANQGSEA. This CDR3 is 16 amino acids long. CDR3 nucleotide sequence: TGCAGCGCCAGTGGGGGTCACAGGGCAGCAACCTACGAGCAGTACTTC. Protein sequence: CSASGGHRAATYEQYF.

This chain connects TRBV30 to TRBJ2-7; D gene ambiguous. CDR3 length: 11 residues. The germline V gene has CDR1 GTSNPN and CDR2 SVGIG (reference sequence). V lost 5 bases to trimming and J lost 2 bases, with 7 bases between them. The CDR3: CAWALTYEQYF. In DNA, the CDR3 is TGTGCCTGGGCACTTACCTACGAGCAGTACTTC.

The CDR3 bases are TGCGCCAGCAGCTGGGGACAGGGGTACTCAGCTTTCTTT. Protein sequence: CASSWGQGYSAFF. The chain is built from TRBV5-1 and TRBJ1-1, with 10 bases lining up with TRBD1. This CDR3 contains 13 residues. The V and J ends lost 3 bases and 10 bases, in that order; junction bases with no gene match: 6. The germline CDR1 and CDR2 sequences are SGHRS and YFSETQ.

This rearrangement joins TRBV5-6 to TRBJ1-4; D not certain. The CDR3 covers 11 residues. Between the trimmed V and J ends, which lost 2 bases and 4 bases, there was a span of 0 bases. In germline, CDR1 is SGHDT, CDR2 YYEEEE. The CDR3, as DNA: TGTGCCAGCAGCTTTAATGAAAAACTGTTTTTT. Translated, it gives CASSFNEKLFF.

The chain uses TRBV25-1 and TRBJ1-2, with 7 nucleotides matching TRBD1. Germline CDR1 and CDR2: MGHDK and SYGVNS. There are 13 residues in the CDR3. Trimming at V came to 10 bases and at J to 7 bases, leaving 12 bases not matched to a gene. CDR3 loop: CATRDRVMGGYTF. The CDR3 bases are TGTGCCACCAGAGACAGGGTAATGGGTGGCTACACCTTC.

The genes are TRBV7-9 and TRBJ2-4, with 8 positions matching TRBD2. CDR3 size: 16 residues. The V segment lost 4 bases and the J segment 0 bases; nucleotides outside the gene matches: 5. The germline gives CDR1 SEHNR, CDR2 FQNEAQ (reference sequence). Written as DNA, the CDR3 is TGTGCCAGCAGCTCCCGCGGGGGGTTAGCCAAAAACATTCAGTACTTC. Translation: CASSSRGGLAKNIQYF.

This clone is a singleton in its sample. V is TRBV30 and J is TRBJ2-5, with 7 bases identical to TRBD1. From germline, CDR1 is GTSNPN and CDR2 SVGIG (reference sequence). The CDR3 sequence is 13 residues long. J lost 4 bases, V lost 5 bases, and 7 bases had no gene match. In DNA, the CDR3 is TGTGCCTGGGCGACAGGGTTTGGAGAGACCCAGTACTTC. This sequence encodes CAWATGFGETQYF.

The chain is built from TRBV2 and TRBJ1-1; D gene uncertain. Trimming shortened V by 6 bases and J by 6 bases, and 20 bases separated the two germline ends. The germline CDR1 and CDR2 sequences are SNHLY and FYNNEI. The CDR3 covers 15 residues. The CDR3 sequence is CASRDPRGVVAEAFF. CDR3 sequence (DNA): TGTGCCAGCAGGGACCCCCGGGGTGTGGTGGCTGAAGCTTTCTTT.

V is TRBV7-9 and J is TRBJ1-1; D is possibly TRBD1 (5 bases). CDR1 SEHNR and CDR2 FQNEAQ come from the germline V gene (reference sequence). The V gene lost 8 bases and the J gene lost 4 bases, with 14 bases spanning the gap. The CDR3 totals 13 residues. Written as DNA, the CDR3 is TGTGCCAGCCATACTACAGGTAGCACTGAAGCTTTCTTT. This gives the protein CASHTTGSTEAFF.

The J gene is TRBJ2-1, the V gene TRBV2, with a tentative D call TRBD1 (5 bases). CDR1 and CDR2 from the germline V gene are SNHLY and FYNNEI. Trimming cost V 6 bases and J 8 bases, with 17 bases left between them. The CDR3 contains 14 residues. CDR3 in amino acids: CASRPGRAFHEQFF. CDR3 DNA sequence: TGTGCCAGCAGGCCGGGCAGGGCCTTCCATGAGCAGTTCTTC.

Of note for this clone: In this CDR3 the conserved last residue, phenylalanine or tryptophan, is missing, so a read error is likely. The DNA is omitted, as the CDR3 cannot be located on it reliably, and the CDR3 follows TCRdb's listing. The CDR3 spells CASSQGTVGL. The chain carries TRBV4-1 and TRBJ1-6; the listed D gene, TRBD1, was not tested against the DNA. Looked up from germline, CDR1 is MGHRA and CDR2 is YSYEKL. Ends included, the CDR3 has 10 residues.

The V call is TRBV15, the J call TRBJ2-1; no firm D call. The germline CDR1 and CDR2 sequences are LNHNV and YYDKDF (reference sequence). V lost 0 bases and J 6 bases, leaving 6 bases between the germline ends. The CDR3 has 13 amino acids. The DNA for the CDR3 is TGTGCCACCAGCAGAGAAAGCCTCAATGAGCAGTTCTTC. Its translation: CATSRESLNEQFF.

CDR3 coding DNA: TGTGCCTGGAAGTCCGCAGGGGCAGATACGCAGTATTTT. This sequence encodes CAWKSAGADTQYF. V and J are TRBV30 and TRBJ2-3, with a tentative D call TRBD1 (6 bases). The germline CDR1 and CDR2 sequences are GTSNPN and SVGIG (reference sequence). Between the trimmed V and J ends, which lost 4 bases and 4 bases, there was a span of 12 bases. The CDR3 contains 13 residues.

For the CDR3, the DNA is TGTGCCAGCAGCTTATTAGGTAATGACGAGCAGTTCTTC. As protein: CASSLLGNDEQFF. The V call is TRBV13, the J call TRBJ2-1; unclear D gene. Germline-derived CDR1 and CDR2 are PRHDT and FYEKMQ (reference sequence). Between the trimmed V and J ends, which lost 2 bases and 10 bases, there was a span of 12 bases. This CDR3 is 13 amino acids long.

The chain has TRBV6-1 and TRBJ2-7; tentative D call: TRBD2 (5 bases). The V end lost 0 bases, the J end lost 4 bases, and 13 bases lay between the germline ends. Germline V gives CDR1 MNHNS, CDR2 SASEGT. CDR3 length equals 15 residues. The CDR3 DNA follows: TGTGCCAGCAGTGAAGCAGAGGGTTATGTTTACGAGCAGTACTTC. Its protein product is CASSEAEGYVYEQYF.

V usage is TRBV29-1 and J usage is TRBJ2-3, with 7 bases fitting TRBD2. The CDR3 is 14 residues long. Trimming cost V 4 bases and J 2 bases; bases outside gene matches: 6. Germline-derived CDR1 and CDR2 are SQVTM and ANQGSEA. CDR3 coding DNA: TGCAGCGTTGTCGCGCGGGGGTCCACAGATACGCAGTATTTT. Translating it yields CSVVARGSTDTQYF.

This clone was counted only a few times. The rearrangement uses TRBV4-1 and TRBJ1-3; D is unresolved. This CDR3 has 13 amino acids. V dropped 2 bases and J dropped 9 bases, with 11 bases sitting between them. Germline CDR1 is MGHRA and CDR2 is YSYEKL. The CDR3 protein is CASSQSRLSTIYF. For the CDR3, the DNA is TGCGCCAGCAGCCAATCCCGGTTAAGCACCATATATTTT.

The rearrangement joins TRBV7-3 to TRBJ2-1, with 8 bases aligning to TRBD2. The CDR3 has 15 residues. Germline-derived CDR1 and CDR2 are SGHTA and FQGTGA. J gave up 5 bases and V 3 bases, and 6 bases lay outside the gene matches. The CDR3 DNA reads TGTGCCAGCAGCTTGATAGCGGGGACCCACAATGAGCAGTTCTTC. Protein: CASSLIAGTHNEQFF.

This clone occurred a few times. The V gene is TRBV29-1, the J gene TRBJ2-2; weak D call: TRBD1 (6 bases). Trimming cost V 6 bases and J 0 bases, with 14 bases left between them. CDR3 length equals 15 residues. Per the germline V gene, CDR1 is SQVTM and CDR2 is ANQGSEA. The CDR3 DNA reads TGCAGCGTGGGAAGGACAGCCGCGAACACCGGGGAGCTGTTTTTT. Residues: CSVGRTAANTGELFF.